This TCR beta chain comes out of a study of blood T cell repertoires in COVID-19. As for the study in general: Researchers got acute and convalescent COVID-19 samples from the United States, Italy and Spain. Sample material is recorded as cDNA or gDNA derived from T cells, B-cell-depleted T cells, or PBMCs.

Germline V gene lookup returns CDR1 SNHLY and CDR2 FYNNEI. V was clipped by 8 bases and J by 7 bases, with 12 bases between them. There are 12 residues in the CDR3. Per the original data handling: Estimated nucleated cell counts came from reference gene primer amplification. Using immunoSEQ multiplex PCR, the repertoire was profiled, and TCRdb retains in-frame clones only, with some absent. Clone size and the V and J calls come from that table; the DNA yielded D and trimming. The table shows about 77,000 clones, with approximately 76% occurring only once. Sequencing was carried out using peripheral blood. This TCR derives from a man between 65 and 79 years old with active or convalescent COVID-19. The rearrangement uses TRBV2 and TRBJ2-1; a weak D match, TRBD2 (6 bases). This CDR3 is CASLRTTNEQFF. The CDR3 nucleotides read TGTGCCAGCTTAAGGACTACAAATGAGCAGTTCTTC.